The 12 T cell receptor beta chains below all came from one sample that was sequenced in a study of blood T cell repertoires in COVID-19. Profiled with immunoSEQ multiplex PCR; TCRdb holds only in-frame clones, not every one. The sample yields some 210,000 clones, about 87% seen once. Source material: PBMCs or T cells enriched from blood (not recorded which). These TCRs come from a man between 18 and 35 years old with acute COVID-19.

CDR3 protein: CASRRLLQGRGYTF. Written as DNA, the CDR3 is TGTGCCAGCAGACGCCTATTACAGGGTCGGGGCTACACCTTC. The gene calls are TRBV28 and TRBJ1-2; the D gene is possibly TRBD1 (6 bases). CDR3 size: 14 residues. Germline CDR1 MDHEN, CDR2 SYDVKM. V shed 6 bases and J shed 8 bases, with 19 bases lying between them.

The chain links TRBV10-3 to TRBJ2-2; 8 bases fit TRBD2. With 2 bases clipped from V and 2 bases from J, the junction kept 7 bases outside the gene matches. Per the germline V gene, CDR1 is ENHRY and CDR2 is SYGVKD. The CDR3 runs 17 residues. The CDR3 DNA sequence: TGTGCCATCAGTGAGACCAGCGGGAGTTTTAACACCGGGGAGCTGTTTTTT. Its protein product is CAISETSGSFNTGELFF.

This chain joins TRBV7-9 and TRBJ2-3; D call uncertain. V was shortened by 3 bases and J by 6 bases, with 16 bases between the two germline ends. This CDR3 contains 15 residues. CDR1 is SEHNR and CDR2 is FQNEAQ in the germline V gene (reference sequence). DNA for the CDR3: TGTGCCAGCAGCTTGGTACGCTCGATCGAGGATACGCAGTATTTT. Protein product: CASSLVRSIEDTQYF.

J is TRBJ2-2 and V is TRBV2; a weak D match, TRBD1 (5 bases). The CDR3 extends over 14 amino acids. V gave up 2 bases and J gave up 3 bases, with 7 bases separating them. The V gene's germline CDR1 is SNHLY and CDR2 FYNNEI. Written as DNA, the CDR3 is TGTGCCAGCAGTGAACAGGGCTACACCGGGGAGCTGTTTTTT. It codes for CASSEQGYTGELFF.

This clone has only one observation. V is TRBV4-1 and J is TRBJ2-7; the D gene is possibly TRBD2 (5 bases). CDR1 is MGHRA, CDR2 YSYEKL, per germline. The CDR3 has 14 residues. The germline V and J ends were trimmed by 0 bases and 0 bases, with 6 bases remaining between them. CDR3 residues: CASSQEGSSYEQYF. The CDR3 DNA reads TGCGCCAGCAGCCAAGAAGGGAGCTCCTACGAGCAGTACTTC.

The V and J genes are TRBV5-6 and TRBJ2-1; D gene ambiguous. Germline assignment: CDR1 SGHDT and CDR2 YYEEEE. V gave up 8 bases and J gave up 7 bases, with 22 bases separating them. The CDR3 loop spans 15 amino acids. CDR3 DNA sequence: TGTGCCAGTATGCGTCGTGGGTTAGAGGCGAATGAGCAGTTCTTC. It codes for CASMRRGLEANEQFF.

The CDR3 region has the DNA TGTGCCTGGGGAGGGACTACCCGCTCGGCCCAGTACTTC. This codes for CAWGGTTRSAQYF. The J gene is TRBJ2-5, the V gene TRBV30, with 7 bases lining up with TRBD2. Germline V gives CDR1 GTSNPN, CDR2 SVGIG (reference sequence). With V trimmed by 5 bases and J by 9 bases, 12 bases remained unmatched. The CDR3 spans 13 residues.

The chain couples TRBV11-2 to TRBJ2-7, with 7 nucleotides matching TRBD2. Germline CDR1 SGHAT, CDR2 FQNNGV. The trim removed 1 base at V and 5 bases at J, leaving 11 bases unmatched. The CDR3 loop spans 16 amino acids. In DNA, the CDR3 is TGTGCCAGCAGCTTAGTCGCCGCGGGAGTGGTTGACGAGCAGTACTTC. It codes for CASSLVAAGVVDEQYF.

The chain combines TRBV11-2 with TRBJ2-7, with 7 bases identical to TRBD2. Germline V gives CDR1 SGHAT, CDR2 FQNNGV. The ends lost 5 bases at V and 4 bases at J; junction bases unmatched: 8. The CDR3 totals 14 residues. CDR3 nucleotides: TGTGCCAGCAGCCGCACTAGCGAATGGTACGAGCAGTACTTC. Its translation is CASSRTSEWYEQYF.

This rearrangement joins TRBV24-1 to TRBJ1-5; D is perhaps TRBD1 (5 bases). This CDR3 has 14 residues. V lost 2 bases and J lost 2, with 6 bases in between. Germline CDR1 reads KGHDR; CDR2 reads SFDVKD. The DNA for the CDR3 is TGTGCCACCAGTGATTCGGGGGGCAATCAGCCCCAGCATTTT. Translating gives CATSDSGGNQPQHF.

The V gene is TRBV6-2 or TRBV6-3, the J gene TRBJ2-3; 13 nucleotides line up with TRBD2. V lost 2 bases and J lost 4; bases outside the gene matches: 3. CDR3 length: 16 amino acids. Germline lookup yields CDR1 MNHEY and CDR2 SVGEGT. The CDR3 here is CASSYGLAGDPDTQYF. The CDR3 DNA is TGTGCCAGCAGTTACGGACTAGCGGGAGATCCAGATACGCAGTATTTT.

This chain links TRBV5-1 with TRBJ1-5, with 8 bases lining up with TRBD1. V dropped 3 bases and J dropped 8; count of bases not matched to a gene: 7. Germline CDR1 SGHRS, CDR2 YFSETQ. CDR3 length: 14 residues. The CDR3 protein is CASSSGTGIEPQHF. In nucleotides, the CDR3 is TGCGCCAGCAGCTCCGGGACAGGCATCGAGCCCCAGCATTTT. Complete variable domain (other parts from reference TRBV5-1 and TRBJ1-5): KAGVTQTPRYLIKTRGQQVTLSCSPISGHRSVSWYQQTPGQGLQFLFEYFSETQRNKGNFPGRFSGRQFSNSRSEMNVSTLELGDSALYLCASSSGTGIEPQHFGDGTRLSIL.